Shown below are 25 T cell receptor beta chains from a single sample sequenced in a study of read filtering for tumor transcriptome and immune sequencing (TCRdb year 2020). Sequencing took place on an Illumina HiSeq 4000. Starting from 350 to 450 ng RNA, TCR libraries were constructed with the Immunoverse kit using molecular barcoded adaptors that cover the alpha/delta and beta/gamma chains. TCRdb reworked the public reads: Q25 trimming with fastp, MiXCR clone assembly, productive beta chains retained. Each record represents a unique CDR3 protein, reported with the most common genes and DNA among its rows. Here the sample has fewer than 150,000 distinct CDR3 sequences; 10% to 15% occur a single time. The ten largest clones capture about 10% of the sample. The sample comprised a population of CD138-negative cells sorted from bone marrow. Per the publication, the cell subset or site label means: bone marrow mononuclear cells depleted of CD138+ plasma/myeloma cells by negative magnetic selection. All receptors derive from a donor at least 40 years old with multiple myeloma.

This clonotype was seen a few times. This sequence joins TRBV29-1 and TRBJ2-3; TRBD1 might be the D (5 bases). Germline CDR1 reads SQVTM; CDR2 reads ANQGSEA. The germline V and J ends were trimmed by 8 bases and 1 base, with 10 bases remaining between them. The CDR3 spans 12 residues. The CDR3 is CSTIQGTDTQYF. In DNA form, the CDR3 reads TGCAGCACAATACAGGGCACAGATACGCAGTATTTT.

Remarks on this clonotype: This sequence may be a read error, since a much larger clone differs from it by one base. The gene calls are TRBV24-1 and TRBJ2-5, with D possibly being TRBD2 (5 bases). The CDR3 is 16 residues long. V was pared by 4 bases and J by 2 bases, with 16 bases between. Looked up from germline, CDR1 is KGHDR and CDR2 is SFDVKD. The CDR3 loop reads CATSDTERTGQETQYF. The CDR3 DNA follows: TGTGCCACCAGTGACACCGAGCGGACCGGGCAAGAGACCCAGTACTTC.

This clonotype occurred many times. This rearrangement joins TRBV6-5 to TRBJ2-4, with D tentatively TRBD1 (5 bases). The germline gives CDR1 MNHEY, CDR2 SVGAGI. The CDR3 is made up of 14 amino acids. V lost 0 bases, J lost 6 bases, and 9 bases lay in between. The CDR3 sequence: CASSYSTGGNIQYF. In DNA, the CDR3 is TGTGCCAGCAGTTACTCTACAGGCGGAAACATTCAGTACTTC.

The sample holds many counts of this clonotype. This chain links TRBV11-2 with TRBJ1-2; no firm D call. CDR1 and CDR2 from the germline V gene are SGHAT and FQNNGV. Trimming took off 2 bases at V and 4 bases at J, with 14 bases between the two ends. CDR3 length equals 15 residues. The CDR3 is CASSLTSRTVYGYTF. The DNA for the CDR3 is TGTGCCAGCAGCTTAACTAGTCGGACGGTCTATGGCTACACCTTC.

This clonotype has a count of ten or more. The chain combines TRBV7-2 with TRBJ2-1; 7 nucleotides align to TRBD2. The CDR3 is made up of 13 amino acids. The trim removed 5 bases at V and 2 bases at J, leaving 0 bases unmatched. Germline lookup yields CDR1 SGHTA and CDR2 FQGNSA. The CDR3 reads CASSRGAYNEQFF. CDR3 sequence (DNA): TGTGCCAGCAGCCGGGGGGCCTACAATGAGCAGTTCTTC.

This clonotype was counted at least ten times. This chain links TRBV12-5 with TRBJ2-5, with TRBD1 matching 12 bases. V lost 7 bases, J lost 5 bases, and 5 bases stayed unmatched. This CDR3 contains 14 residues. Germline lookup yields CDR1 LGHNT and CDR2 FRNRAP. The CDR3 loop reads CASVGQGARETQYF. CDR3 DNA: TGTGCTAGTGTGGGACAGGGGGCGCGGGAGACCCAGTACTTC.

This clonotype was counted ten times or more. The chain employs TRBV5-1 and TRBJ2-7, with 8 positions matching TRBD1. Germline V CDR1 and CDR2: SGHRS, YFSETQ. With 2 bases clipped from V and 5 bases from J, the junction kept 9 bases outside the gene matches. The CDR3 sequence is 15 residues long. CDR3 in amino acids: CASSFGTGGRNEQYF. CDR3 DNA: TGCGCCAGCAGCTTCGGAACAGGGGGTAGGAACGAGCAGTACTTC.

This clonotype was observed at least ten times. The chain joins TRBV7-2 to TRBJ1-1; D unclear. The CDR3 consists of 13 residues. The germline V gene encodes CDR1 SGHTA and CDR2 FQGNSA. The germline V and J ends were trimmed by 1 base and 0 bases, with 3 bases remaining between them. Written as DNA, the CDR3 is TGTGCCAGCAGCTTAGACCTGAACACTGAAGCTTTCTTT. Translation: CASSLDLNTEAFF.

This clonotype was counted once. The germline gene is not matched at one end of the junction; a read error may be the cause. The chain employs TRBV18 and TRBJ1-5; 7 bases are shared with TRBD1. Germline V gene sequence: CDR1 KGHSH, CDR2 LQKENI. The CDR3 covers 15 residues. As DNA, the CDR3 is TGCGCCGGCTCAAATGACAGGGTCGGCAATCAGCCCCAGCATTTT. Amino acid sequence: CAGSNDRVGNQPQHF. Filled out from reference TRBV18 and TRBJ1-5, the complete variable domain reads NAGVMQNPRHLVRRRGQEARLRCSPMKGHSHVYWYRQLPEEGLKFMVYLQKENIIDESGMPKERFSAEFPKEGPSILRIQQVVRGDSAAYFCAGSNDRVGNQPQHFGDGTRLSIL.

This clonotype was counted only a few times. A much more abundant neighbour one base away suggests this may be a read error. The missing conserved phenylalanine or tryptophan at the end of this CDR3 makes a read error likely. V usage is TRBV11-2 and J usage is TRBJ1-6, with no clear D. CDR1 is SGHAT, CDR2 FQNNGV, per germline. Trimming stripped 6 bases from V and 4 bases from J, with 22 bases between. The CDR3 spans 18 residues. CDR3 loop: CASRSTVGGNRYNSPLHY. The CDR3, as DNA: TGTGCCAGCAGGAGTACCGTGGGAGGGAACAGATATAATTCACCCCTCCACTAT.

The sample holds many counts of this clonotype. The gene calls are TRBV12-5 and TRBJ2-3; D uncertain. V was clipped by 0 bases and J by 6 bases, with 16 bases between them. CDR1 and CDR2 from the germline V gene are LGHNT and FRNRAP. The CDR3 spans 16 residues. The CDR3: CASGLVAPTHNDTQYF. The CDR3 DNA reads TGTGCTAGTGGTTTGGTCGCACCCACTCATAACGATACGCAGTATTTT.

In regard to this clonotype: Just one base apart from a much larger clone, this may be a read error. Since no conserved phenylalanine or tryptophan closes the CDR3, a read error is the likely cause. The chain has TRBV6-5 and TRBJ2-1, with TRBD2 identical over 13 bases. CDR3 length equals 17 residues. V shed 6 bases and J 6 bases; nucleotides not matched to a gene: 11. The germline gives CDR1 MNHEY, CDR2 SVGAGI. The CDR3 sequence: CASSRPTSGGGPNEQFL. The DNA for the CDR3 is TGTGCCAGCAGCCGCCCCACTAGCGGGGGGGGCCCCAATGAGCAGTTCCTC.

A word on this clonotype: The conserved phenylalanine or tryptophan normally closing the CDR3 is absent here, so this likely arose from a read error. The V gene is TRBV20-1, the J gene TRBJ2-7, with D possibly TRBD2 on 6 matching bases. Trimming stripped 1 base from V and 2 bases from J, with 12 bases between. From germline, CDR1 is DFQATT and CDR2 SNEGSKA (reference sequence). This CDR3 contains 14 residues. The CDR3 protein is CSARGSGSPYEQYL. CDR3 in DNA: TGCAGTGCTAGAGGCTCCGGGAGCCCCTACGAGCAGTACCTC.

This clonotype was detected many times. The genes are TRBV11-3 and TRBJ2-1, with 8 bases matching TRBD1. Germline V gives CDR1 SGHNT, CDR2 YENEEA. V trimming: 3 bases; J trimming: 2 bases; junction bases outside the gene matches: 6. This CDR3 region has 16 residues. CDR3 residues: CASSLDGQGAYNEQFF. The DNA of the CDR3 is TGTGCCAGCAGCTTGGACGGACAGGGTGCCTACAATGAGCAGTTCTTC.

This clonotype appeared many times. The chain has TRBV6-1 and TRBJ2-3; D unclear. The CDR3 loop spans 13 amino acids. Trimming shortened V by 4 bases and J by 4 bases, and 9 bases separated the two germline ends. Per germline, CDR1 MNHNS and CDR2 SASEGT. The CDR3 loop reads CASSVWGPDTQYF. Here the CDR3 DNA reads TGTGCCAGCAGTGTGTGGGGTCCAGATACGCAGTATTTT.

On this clonotype: It is likely a read error, because the conserved phenylalanine at the end of the CDR3 is missing. The V gene is TRBV2, the J gene TRBJ2-7, with TRBD1 matching 8 bases. Trimming cost V 6 bases and J 5 bases; bases outside gene matches: 6. CDR1 SNHLY and CDR2 FYNNEI come from the germline V gene. This CDR3 has 13 amino acids. This chain's CDR3 is CASRRTGFDEQYL. CDR3 nucleotides: TGTGCCAGCAGAAGGACAGGGTTCGACGAGCAGTACCTC.

This clonotype was recorded at least ten times. This sequence joins TRBV29-1 and TRBJ1-2; a weak D match, TRBD1 (5 bases). Looked up from germline, CDR1 is SQVTM and CDR2 is ANQGSEA. Between the trimmed V and J ends, which lost 2 bases and 4 bases, there was a span of 14 bases. The CDR3 spans 14 residues. DNA for the CDR3: TGCAGCGTTGAACTGGGGACGGCTCGCTATGGCTACACCTTC. Its translation: CSVELGTARYGYTF.

In its sample, this clonotype was seen a few times. The chain combines TRBV18 with TRBJ1-2; D is possibly TRBD1 (6 bases). Trimming pared 2 bases from V and 6 bases from J, leaving 10 bases between. This CDR3 has 13 amino acids. Germline V gene lookup returns CDR1 KGHSH and CDR2 LQKENI. The CDR3 loop is CASSPNRVNGYTF. The CDR3 DNA follows: TGTGCCAGCTCACCAAACAGGGTCAATGGCTACACCTTC.

This clonotype has a count of ten or more. CDR3 DNA: TGTGCCAGCAGCCAAGATCGAGAACAGCCCCAGCATTTT. Amino acids: CASSQDREQPQHF. V gene TRBV4-2 combines with J gene TRBJ1-5, with no clear D. Germline lookup yields CDR1 LGHNA and CDR2 YNFKEQ. V gave up 0 bases and J gave up 7 bases, with 7 bases separating them. The CDR3 runs to 13 residues.

This clonotype was seen a handful of times. The V call is TRBV24-1, the J call TRBJ2-3; 11 nucleotides agree with TRBD2. J lost 0 bases, V lost 0 bases, and 7 bases had no gene match. Germline CDR1 is KGHDR and CDR2 is SFDVKD. The CDR3 totals 19 residues. The CDR3 loop is CATSDLQIAGGPSTDTQYF. The CDR3 bases are TGTGCCACCAGTGATTTGCAGATAGCGGGAGGGCCAAGCACAGATACGCAGTATTTT.

This clonotype was counted at least ten times. The rearrangement uses TRBV20-1 and TRBJ1-1; possibly TRBD1 for D (5 bases). Between the trimmed V and J ends, which lost 0 bases and 5 bases, there was a span of 13 bases. CDR1 DFQATT and CDR2 SNEGSKA come from the germline V gene (reference sequence). The CDR3 has 14 residues. This CDR3 reads CSARDQKGLTEAFF. CDR3 DNA: TGCAGTGCTAGAGATCAAAAGGGGTTGACTGAAGCTTTCTTT.

In this sample, this clonotype turned up many times. The chain is built from TRBV19 and TRBJ2-1; a possible D gene is TRBD2 (5 bases). The germline V gene has CDR1 LNHDA and CDR2 SQIVND (reference sequence). V was trimmed by 4 bases and J by 9 bases, leaving 25 bases between them. This CDR3 contains 17 residues. CDR3 sequence: CASSTTFTRWESTEQFF. CDR3 nucleotides: TGTGCCAGTAGTACGACCTTTACTAGATGGGAAAGTACTGAGCAGTTCTTC.

Only a few counts were recorded for this clonotype. CDR3 amino acids: CASSENFPSGSTDTQYF. The CDR3 region has the DNA TGTGCCAGCAGTGAAAATTTCCCTAGCGGGAGCACAGATACGCAGTATTTT. The gene calls are TRBV2 and TRBJ2-3, with 8 positions matching TRBD2. Germline lookup yields CDR1 SNHLY and CDR2 FYNNEI. V gave up 2 bases and J gave up 0 bases; unmatched junction bases: 7. The CDR3 length is 17 residues.

This clonotype was counted at least ten times. This chain connects TRBV5-1 to TRBJ2-3; 7 bases line up with TRBD1. The CDR3 totals 16 residues. Germline loops: CDR1 SGHRS, CDR2 YFSETQ. The trim removed 4 bases at V and 1 base at J, leaving 9 bases unmatched. The CDR3 protein is CASSQRTGGGTDTQYF. The DNA for the CDR3 is TGCGCCAGCAGCCAGAGGACAGGCGGCGGCACAGATACGCAGTATTTT.

This clonotype was seen a few times. The genes are TRBV5-5 and TRBJ1-1; tentative D call: TRBD1 (5 bases). CDR1 and CDR2 (germline): SGHKS, YYEKEE (reference sequence). Trimming shortened V by 4 bases and J by 1 base, and 14 bases separated the two germline ends. The CDR3 consists of 15 residues. This CDR3 is CASSTRDGWNTEAFF. CDR3 DNA: TGTGCCAGCAGCACCCGGGACGGATGGAACACTGAAGCTTTCTTT.